This TCR beta chain originates from a study of blood T cell repertoires in COVID-19. Study-wide background: PBMCs, B-cell-depleted T cells, or T cells were the source of the cDNA or gDNA that made up the material.

Clones were read by immunoSEQ multiplex PCR, and TCRdb kept only the in-frame ones, dropping some. The table includes roughly 380,000 clones, about 89% detected once. Participants came from roughly 24 US areas, aged roughly 18 to 90 years. Cohort assignment relied on participant-reported clinical history. Each recovered donor of Cohort 3 presented with two negative PCRs, clearance, or symptom resolution. This CDR3 contains 15 residues. J gave up 6 bases and V 0 bases, and 5 bases lay outside the gene matches. The germline CDR1 and CDR2 sequences are SGDLS and YYNGEE. Sequenced: PBMCs or T cells enriched from blood (not recorded which). The receptor comes from a young man who had recovered from COVID-19. This rearrangement joins TRBV9 to TRBJ2-3, with TRBD2 identical over 9 bases. CDR3 in amino acids: CASSVGTSEGDTQYF. CDR3 in DNA: TGTGCCAGCAGCGTAGGGACTAGCGAGGGGGATACGCAGTATTTT.